This entry concerns a single TCR beta chain. Its cognate antigen is unknown. The sample belongs to a study of response to subunit inactivated influenza vaccine. Study-wide findings and caveats: After each seasonal influenza vaccination, few new T cells are recruited, the authors suggested.

This CDR3 comprises 14 residues. From germline, CDR1 is MDHEN and CDR2 SYDVKM. V gave up 3 bases and J gave up 4 bases; unmatched junction bases: 5. In TCRdb, the RT-PCR reads were re-called with MiXCR into one record per CDR3 protein. The table lists around 320,000 distinct CDR3 sequences, 20% to 25% of them singletons. The material sequenced was PBMCs from blood, taken 21 months after vaccination. This clonotype originated in a man aged 50-75 years who received an inactivated influenza vaccine. V and J are TRBV28 and TRBJ2-7; 8 nucleotides agree with TRBD1. As DNA, the CDR3 is TGTGCCAGCAGTTTGACAGGGGTCAGATACGAGCAGTACTTC. It yields the protein CASSLTGVRYEQYF.